A selection of T cell receptor beta chains follows, all from one sample in a study of early T cells in non-severe SARS-CoV-2 infection. TCRdb re-called the 5' RACE reads with MiXCR, one entry per CDR3 protein. The sample includes tens of thousands of distinct CDR3 sequences, roughly 13% seen only once; the top ten take roughly 8%. The sample comprised whole blood. These receptors originate from an adult who was a healthcare worker with PCR-confirmed SARS-CoV-2 infection or an uninfected control (not recorded which). Each CDR3 is given with its conserved first and last residue. Each record gives: J gene, D gene, V gene, clone size, CDR3 DNA, CDR3 protein. D genes are given only for firm matches. Clone size is given for some rows only: seen once, a few or many times, or a class if the clone is expanded.

j_gene: TRBJ2-2
d_gene: .
v_gene: TRBV10-3
abundance: many
CDR3nt: TGTGCCATCAGTGCCTTAGGACAGACCACCGGGGAGCTGTTTTTT
CDR3aa: CAISALGQTTGELFF

j_gene: TRBJ2-3
d_gene: .
v_gene: TRBV28
abundance: .
CDR3nt: TGTGCCAGTGCGAGTATCGAGACAGATACGCAGTATTTT
CDR3aa: CASASIETDTQYF

j_gene: TRBJ1-3
d_gene: .
v_gene: TRBV20-1
abundance: many
CDR3nt: TGCAGTGCTAGAGAAACGGTCGGAAACACCATATATTTT
CDR3aa: CSARETVGNTIYF

j_gene: TRBJ1-4
d_gene: .
v_gene: TRBV6-2/TRBV6-3
abundance: many
CDR3nt: TGTGCCAGCAGTTACTCTCTTCGGCAGGGGATGTTTTTT
CDR3aa: CASSYSLRQGMFF

j_gene: TRBJ2-7
d_gene: .
v_gene: TRBV12-3/TRBV12-4
abundance: .
CDR3nt: TGTGCCAGCAGCTCGAGGAGGGCCCAGCAGTACTTC
CDR3aa: CASSSRRAQQYF

j_gene: TRBJ1-5
d_gene: .
v_gene: TRBV9
abundance: few
CDR3nt: TGTGCCAGCAGCGTACGTGGAGAGAATCAGCCCCAGCATTTT
CDR3aa: CASSVRGENQPQHF

j_gene: TRBJ2-7
d_gene: TRBD1
v_gene: TRBV28
abundance: many
CDR3nt: TGTGCCAGCGGACAGGGGGCTCTTAGGTACGAGCAGTACTTC
CDR3aa: CASGQGALRYEQYF

j_gene: TRBJ2-1
d_gene: TRBD2
v_gene: TRBV29-1
abundance: medium-sized
CDR3nt: TGCAGCGTTGGGCTAGCGGGAGACAATGAGCAGTTCTTC
CDR3aa: CSVGLAGDNEQFF

j_gene: TRBJ2-5
d_gene: TRBD1
v_gene: TRBV6-2/TRBV6-3
abundance: many
CDR3nt: TGTGCCAGCAGTCCCGCCGGGACAGGGGAACAGACCCAGTACTTC
CDR3aa: CASSPAGTGEQTQYF

j_gene: TRBJ2-7
d_gene: TRBD1
v_gene: TRBV5-6
abundance: .
CDR3nt: TGTGCCAGCAGCTTTCCAGGGGGCAACGAGCAGTACTTC
CDR3aa: CASSFPGGNEQYF

j_gene: TRBJ2-3
d_gene: TRBD2
v_gene: TRBV5-1
abundance: few
CDR3nt: TGCGCCAGCAGCACCGGGACTACTCTCACAGATACGCAGTATTTT
CDR3aa: CASSTGTTLTDTQYF

j_gene: TRBJ1-4
d_gene: .
v_gene: TRBV6-6
abundance: few
CDR3nt: TGTGCCAGCAGTTACTCGAATGCCAGAAGTAATGAAAAACTGTTTTTT
CDR3aa: CASSYSNARSNEKLFF

j_gene: TRBJ2-4
d_gene: .
v_gene: TRBV11-2
abundance: many
CDR3nt: TGTGCCAGCACCGACTATCTGGGCATTCAGTACTTC
CDR3aa: CASTDYLGIQYF

j_gene: TRBJ2-3
d_gene: .
v_gene: TRBV4-2
abundance: many
CDR3nt: TGTGCCAGCAGCCACGAAGGGGGAGTGGGCACAGATACGCAGTATTTT
CDR3aa: CASSHEGGVGTDTQYF

j_gene: TRBJ2-1
d_gene: .
v_gene: TRBV5-1
abundance: few
CDR3nt: TGCGCCAGCAGCCCCGCAGGCTACTCCTACAATGAGCAGTTCTTC
CDR3aa: CASSPAGYSYNEQFF

j_gene: TRBJ2-7
d_gene: TRBD1
v_gene: TRBV28
abundance: many
CDR3nt: TGTGCCAGCAGTTTACTCATAACCGGGACAGGTAAACTACACATCTACGAGCAGTACTTC
CDR3aa: CASSLLITGTGKLHIYEQYF

j_gene: TRBJ2-7
d_gene: TRBD2
v_gene: TRBV20-1
abundance: .
CDR3nt: TGCAGTGCTAGAGATAGACTAGCGGGAGCTGGCTACGAGCAGTACTTC
CDR3aa: CSARDRLAGAGYEQYF

j_gene: TRBJ2-2
d_gene: .
v_gene: TRBV5-1
abundance: few
CDR3nt: TGCGCCAGCAGCTTGAATGGACGGAACACCGGGGAGCTGTTTTTT
CDR3aa: CASSLNGRNTGELFF

j_gene: TRBJ2-1
d_gene: .
v_gene: TRBV7-9
abundance: .
CDR3nt: TGTGCCAGCAGCATCCTCATGATTGGGGGCCTCTCAAATGAGCAGTTCTTC
CDR3aa: CASSILMIGGLSNEQFF

j_gene: TRBJ2-7
d_gene: .
v_gene: TRBV29-1
abundance: few
CDR3nt: TGCAGCGTTAATGTGGGGTCTCAAGGACACGAGCAGTACTTC
CDR3aa: CSVNVGSQGHEQYF

j_gene: TRBJ2-5
d_gene: .
v_gene: TRBV28
abundance: .
CDR3nt: TGTGCCACCCAAGACCCAGGACCGGGGGAGACCCAGTACTTC
CDR3aa: CATQDPGPGETQYF

j_gene: TRBJ2-3
d_gene: .
v_gene: TRBV5-8
abundance: many
CDR3nt: TGTGCCAGCAGCCCCCTCGGACTCGCAGATACGCAGTATTTT
CDR3aa: CASSPLGLADTQYF

j_gene: TRBJ1-2
d_gene: .
v_gene: TRBV29-1
abundance: many
CDR3nt: TGCAGCGTTGTCGCGGGGGCTTTCGGTGGCTACACCTTC
CDR3aa: CSVVAGAFGGYTF

j_gene: TRBJ1-2
d_gene: .
v_gene: TRBV3-1
abundance: many
CDR3nt: TGTGCCAGCAGCCCTGGATGGGGGGCCTATGGCTACACCTTC
CDR3aa: CASSPGWGAYGYTF

j_gene: TRBJ2-1
d_gene: .
v_gene: TRBV6-1
abundance: few
CDR3nt: TGTGCCAGCAGTGAGGCCTTGCGGCTGAGCTCCTACAATGAGCAGTTCTTC
CDR3aa: CASSEALRLSSYNEQFF

j_gene: TRBJ2-3
d_gene: .
v_gene: TRBV7-8
abundance: few
CDR3nt: TGTGCCAGCAGCTTGGACAGTGGAAGGGGTACGCAGTATTTT
CDR3aa: CASSLDSGRGTQYF

j_gene: TRBJ2-3
d_gene: TRBD2
v_gene: TRBV4-1
abundance: many
CDR3nt: TGCGCCAGCAGAAGACTAGCGGGAGTCACAGATACGCAGTATTTT
CDR3aa: CASRRLAGVTDTQYF

j_gene: TRBJ2-2
d_gene: .
v_gene: TRBV29-1
abundance: few
CDR3nt: TGCAGCGCCCTGCAGACATTCACCGGGGAGCTGTTTTTT
CDR3aa: CSALQTFTGELFF

j_gene: TRBJ2-1
d_gene: TRBD2
v_gene: TRBV9
abundance: .
CDR3nt: TGTGCCAGCAGCGTAGCGGCTAGCGGGAACGGTGAGCAGTTCTTC
CDR3aa: CASSVAASGNGEQFF

j_gene: TRBJ2-2
d_gene: TRBD2
v_gene: TRBV10-1
abundance: few
CDR3nt: TGCGCCAGCAGTGTTTCGGGGGGCACCGGGGAGCTGTTTTTT
CDR3aa: CASSVSGGTGELFF

j_gene: TRBJ2-2
d_gene: TRBD1
v_gene: TRBV5-1
abundance: few
CDR3nt: TGCGCCAGCAGCGCACAGGGGGCATATACCGGGGAGCTGTTTTTT
CDR3aa: CASSAQGAYTGELFF

j_gene: TRBJ2-2
d_gene: TRBD2
v_gene: TRBV28
abundance: few
CDR3nt: TGTGCCAGCAGACAAGAGGGGGCACTAGCGGGACCGTCGGCCGGGGAGCTGTTTTTT
CDR3aa: CASRQEGALAGPSAGELFF